The 16 T cell receptor beta chains given below trace back to one sample, sequenced in a study of identical twins (TCRdb year 2016). Libraries were prepared through 5' RACE. The sequencer listed for this sample is Illumina HiSeq 2000. Using fastp trimming at Q25 and MiXCR clonotype assembly, TCRdb reanalyzed the public sequencing data and kept in-frame beta chains. Each CDR3 protein gets just one entry, which takes the most common genes and DNA from the rows behind it. Counted in this sample were 1.5 million to 2 million distinct CDR3 sequences; about 32% of them appeared once. Roughly 0.3% of the sample rests with the top ten. Sample: cord blood. The receptors were sampled from a newborn girl in good health.

This chain joins TRBV4-1 and TRBJ2-1; tentatively, D is TRBD2 (5 bases). The end of the DNA is better explained by TRBJ2-7, so the J call may be wrong. This CDR3 is 16 amino acids long. Germline V CDR1 and CDR2: MGHRA, YSYEKL. CDR3 coding DNA: TGCGCCAGCAGCCAAGGGGTAGCGCGCTCCTACAATGAGCAGTACTTC. Amino acid sequence: CASSQGVARSYNEQYF.

Ten or more counts support this clonotype. V usage is TRBV27 and J usage is TRBJ2-7; the D gene is possibly TRBD1 (6 bases). CDR1 and CDR2 from the germline V gene are MNHEY and SMNVEV (reference sequence). V was cut by 5 bases and J by 2 bases, with 13 bases left in between. CDR3 length: 14 residues. The CDR3 loop is CASSLLGQTYEQYF. Written as DNA, the CDR3 is TGTGCCAGCAGTCTACTCGGACAGACCTACGAGCAGTACTTC.

On this clonotype: At one end the junction does not follow the germline gene, possibly because of a read error. CDR3 in DNA: TGCGCCGGCAGCTTGTCGGTGCTAGCGGGAAGTAATGAGCAGTTCTTC. It yields the protein CAGSLSVLAGSNEQFF. J is TRBJ2-1 and V is TRBV5-1, with 9 positions matching TRBD2. The CDR3 loop spans 16 amino acids. The germline gives CDR1 SGHRS, CDR2 YFSETQ.

The chain carries TRBV20-1 and TRBJ2-5, with a weak D call TRBD1 (5 bases). The end of the DNA fits TRBJ2-7 better, so the J call may be wrong. CDR1 DFQATT and CDR2 SNEGSKA come from the germline V gene (reference sequence). The CDR3 totals 15 residues. CDR3 coding DNA: TGCAGTGCTAGAGGGGGCTGGCAGGGTAGATACGAGCAGTACTTC. Protein product: CSARGGWQGRYEQYF.

On this clonotype itself: One end of the junction varies from germline; a read error may be responsible. In nucleotides, the CDR3 is TGTGCCAGCAGCCGGACTAGCGGATACAGTGAGCAGTTCTTC. Its protein is CASSRTSGYSEQFF. This chain links TRBV11-2 with TRBJ2-1; TRBD2 matches at 10 bases. The CDR3 has 14 residues. CDR1 SGHAT and CDR2 FQNNGV come from the germline V gene. Based on the CDR3 plus reference TRBV11-2 and TRBJ2-1, the full variable domain is EAGVAQSPRYKIIEKRQSVAFWCNPISGHATLYWYQQILGQGPKLLIQFQNNGVVDDSQLPKDRFSAERLKGVDSTLKIQPAKLEDSAVYLCASSRTSGYSEQFFGPGTRLTVL.

This clonotype was recorded a few times. The genes are TRBV27 and TRBJ2-1; 9 bases fit TRBD2. CDR1 and CDR2 (germline): MNHEY, SMNVEV (reference sequence). CDR3 length: 18 amino acids. The V segment lost 4 bases and the J segment 3 bases; nucleotides outside the gene matches: 13. The CDR3 reads CASSSKRKLAGRYNEQFF. The CDR3 DNA follows: TGTGCCAGCAGTTCGAAAAGAAAACTAGCGGGCCGCTACAATGAGCAGTTCTTC.

With regard to this clonotype: A much more abundant neighbour one base away suggests this may be a read error. The chain carries TRBV13 and TRBJ2-3; TRBD2 matches at 9 bases. Germline V gene data show CDR1 as PRHDT and CDR2 as FYEKMQ (reference sequence). Trimming cost V 5 bases and J 2 bases; bases outside gene matches: 8. This CDR3 spans 16 amino acids. The DNA of the CDR3 is TGTGCCAGCAGCCCTGCTCTAGCGGGGACCACAGATACGCAGTATTTT. Its protein is CASSPALAGTTDTQYF.

The chain uses TRBV20-1 and TRBJ2-1; a possible D gene is TRBD2 (6 bases). This CDR3 is built from 16 residues. The ends were cut back, 0 bases at V and 10 bases at J, with 22 bases in the middle. Looked up from germline, CDR1 is DFQATT and CDR2 is SNEGSKA (reference sequence). The CDR3 here is CSARDRWDSLIGEQFF. The CDR3 DNA reads TGCAGTGCTAGAGACCGATGGGACTCCCTTATAGGAGAGCAGTTCTTC.

This clonotype has only a few counts. The chain uses TRBV7-2 and TRBJ2-1, with TRBD2 as a possible D gene (6 bases). Germline V lookup: CDR1 SGHTA, CDR2 FQGNSA. Deletions cut 4 bases from V and 6 bases from J, with 13 bases between. The CDR3 totals 14 residues. The CDR3 DNA is TGTGCCAGCAGCTCCCTTAGACTAGGCAATGAGCAGTTCTTC. This sequence encodes CASSSLRLGNEQFF.

Turning to this clonotype: The junction does not match germline at one end; this may be a read error. V and J are TRBV28 and TRBJ2-6; 8 bases are shared with TRBD2. This CDR3 has 16 amino acids. CDR1 and CDR2 (germline): MDHEN, SYDVKM. The CDR3 loop is CASSLTGSGGADVLTF. CDR3 nucleotides: TGTGCCAGCAGTTTGACAGGTTCGGGAGGGGCCGACGTCCTGACTTTC.

This rearrangement joins TRBV25-1 to TRBJ1-2, with D possibly being TRBD1 (5 bases). Germline CDR1 reads MGHDK; CDR2 reads SYGVNS. The CDR3 has 14 residues. V lost 2 bases and J 3 bases, leaving 10 bases between the germline ends. CDR3 region: CASSEGAGYYGYTF. For the CDR3, the DNA is TGTGCCAGCAGTGAAGGGGCAGGGTACTATGGCTACACCTTC.

V usage is TRBV28 and J usage is TRBJ1-4; D possibly corresponds to TRBD1 (5 bases). Looked up from germline, CDR1 is MDHEN and CDR2 is SYDVKM. Trimming removed 5 bases at V and 8 bases at J, with 15 bases between. The CDR3 is 14 residues long. CDR3 region: CASSLPLTEEKLFF. CDR3 in DNA: TGTGCCAGCAGTCTCCCCCTGACAGAGGAAAAACTGTTTTTT. Supplemented by reference TRBV28 and TRBJ1-4, the full variable domain reads DVKVTQSSRYLVKRTGEKVFLECVQDMDHENMFWYRQDPGLGLRLIYFSYDVKMKEKGDIPEGYSVSREKKERFSLILESASTNQTSMYLCASSLPLTEEKLFFGSGTQLSVL.

This clonotype was seen a few times. This sequence joins TRBV4-1 and TRBJ2-1, with 9 bases fitting TRBD1. Germline V gives CDR1 MGHRA, CDR2 YSYEKL. The CDR3 runs to 18 residues. V lost 2 bases to trimming and J lost 7 bases; unmatched junction nucleotides: 15. The DNA of the CDR3 is TGCGCCAGCAGCCAACCCCTTTACCGGGACAGGGTAGGGAATGAGCAGTTCTTC. Residues: CASSQPLYRDRVGNEQFF.

The rearrangement uses TRBV2 and TRBJ2-7; D call uncertain. Germline V lookup: CDR1 SNHLY, CDR2 FYNNEI. V shed 6 bases and J shed 6 bases, with 15 bases lying between them. CDR3 length: 13 amino acids. CDR3 loop: CASRLGQVTEQYF. The CDR3 nucleotides read TGTGCCAGCAGACTTGGTCAGGTAACCGAGCAGTACTTC.

The chain has TRBV7-2 and TRBJ2-1; 11 nucleotides line up with TRBD2. The CDR3 covers 17 residues. Germline CDR1 reads SGHTA; CDR2 reads FQGNSA. V gave up 1 base and J gave up 3 bases; unmatched junction bases: 5. DNA of the CDR3: TGTGCCAGCAGCTTAGAAGGGGGGACTAGCGGCTACAATGAGCAGTTCTTC. This sequence encodes CASSLEGGTSGYNEQFF. The full variable domain, its missing parts supplied by reference TRBV7-2 and TRBJ2-1, is GAGVSQSPSNKVTEKGKDVELRCDPISGHTALYWYRQSLGQGLEFLIYFQGNSAPDKSGLPSDRFSAERTGGSVSTLTIQRTQQEDSAVYLCASSLEGGTSGYNEQFFGPGTRLTVL.

This clonotype was observed a few times. The chain joins TRBV10-3 to TRBJ1-5; D unclear. Germline-derived CDR1 and CDR2 are ENHRY and SYGVKD. Trimming took 2 bases from V and 5 from J, leaving 4 bases between them. The CDR3 has 12 residues. CDR3 in amino acids: CAISETDQPQHF. The CDR3 region has the DNA TGTGCCATCAGTGAGACGGATCAGCCCCAGCATTTT.